This paragraph reports one T cell receptor (beta chain). Clones were sequenced by immunoSEQ multiplex PCR, and TCRdb holds only the in-frame ones, with some missing. The sample carries more than 300,000 clones, roughly 88% recorded once. Germline CDR1 reads MRHNA; CDR2 reads SNTAGT. The CDR3 loop spans 16 amino acids. Between the trimmed V and J ends, which lost 0 bases and 5 bases, there was a span of 14 bases. This sample is drawn from a study of blood T cell repertoires in COVID-19. The sequencing sample was made of peripheral blood. The V gene is TRBV6-4, the J gene TRBJ2-1; D is ambiguous. The TCR was taken from a woman in her fifties or sixties with acute or convalescent COVID-19. In nucleotides, the CDR3 is TGTGCCAGCAGTGACTCGAGTTGGGCCCAACACAATGAGCAGTTCTTC. Its translation: CASSDSSWAQHNEQFF.